This T cell receptor beta chain is from a study of shared clonotypes between healthy human individuals (dated by TCRdb to 2018 to 2021). Describing the broader study: The cohort comprised two women and a few men aged 18 to 49 years. To estimate repertoire size and how much clonotypes are shared between individuals, the study performed deep sequencing of blood TCR repertoires from roughly five healthy adults. Per donor, three plates each were used for CD4 naive and CD4 memory, two for CD8 naive, and one for CD8 memory. To increase sequencing depth and limit assay-specific biases, TCR repertoire library preparation and sequencing were carried out by different laboratories using diverse techniques. Each donor's leukapheresis produced roughly between roughly 0.85 and 10 billion PBMCs.

In the case of this clone: Its antigen has not been determined. No base quality values were provided; no much bigger clone lies one nucleotide off.

What the authors observed across the whole study: Pairwise subsampling led to the expectation that sequencing depth would affect the degree of clonotype sharing among donors. Sampling was restricted to blood, and TCR repertoires in tissue are likely to differ from TCR repertoires in blood. The genetic and exposure-history diversity represented was limited by the small number of donors. Estimated clonotype richness was generally larger for naive than for memory subsets. Even with the large sequencing depth, rarefaction of the sorted-subset datasets indicated that sequencing was incomplete. About 5% of naive CD4, 3.5% of naive CD8, around 2.3% of memory CD4, and 0.35% to 0.4% of memory CD8 clonotypes were shared across several donors. Higher generation probabilities were observed for clonotypes shared by all four sorted-subset donors than for non-shared clonotypes.

TCR CDR3 regions were amplified from genomic DNA by multiplex PCR using the deep immunoSEQ assay. Extracted genomic DNA from each cell subset was spread evenly across all wells of several immunoSEQ 96-well plates, with each plate serving as a replicate. For sorted subsets, each replicate PCR was loaded with around 200 ng genomic DNA, equivalent to roughly 30,000 T cell genomes. Purified libraries were quantified with a Qubit 3.0 fluorometer, sized on a Bioanalyzer 2100, and re-quantified with the KAPA Library Quantification kit. A separate single-read 150-cycle Illumina NextSeq 550 flow cell was used to sequence each immunoSEQ 96-well plate. The original pipeline was this. Because the immunoSEQ output included only junctional sequences and no quality scores, the filtering could not be the same as the filtering used for full-length reads. To assign V/J genes and CDR3, sequences were annotated against IMGT germline references using PyIR, a Python wrapper for IgBLAST v1.9. Reads were filtered out if the reads had weak V/J assignments (E-value above 1e-6), no CDR3, stop codons, out-of-frame junctions, or ambiguous translated residues. V3J clonotypes were defined as sequences sharing an identical inferred V gene, J gene, and CDR3 amino acid sequence. The percentage overlap between two repertoires was calculated by dividing the number of shared unique clonotypes by the size of the smaller repertoire. Three approaches were used to assess repertoire richness: RTK rarefaction, the Chao1 estimator, and Recon v2.1 estimates of unobserved clonotypes. Generation probabilities were computed with OLGA for all TCRbeta clonotypes obtained by the gDNA method from several donors. The immuneACCESS repertoire file appears here via TCRdb, limited to in-frame rearrangements. These files lack a portion of the clones; in checked studies, under half of the deficit traces to unresolved V genes, and the cause of the others is not known. For V, J and clone size, that table is used; D and trimming come from the DNA. This sample gives over 1.4 million clones in total; around 97% of them show up just once. The ten biggest clones cover about 1% of the sample.

Donors were healthy HIV-negative adults with no recently reported acute infections or vaccinations. All donors were Caucasian adults living in Nashville, Tennessee, USA. Magnetic negative selection was used to enrich CD4+ T cells, after which naive cells were positively selected on CD45RA and the negative fraction became the memory subset. Blood was obtained by leukapheresis, after which PBMCs were separated by Ficoll-Histopaque density gradient centrifugation and cryopreserved in liquid nitrogen vapor phase. Analytical flow cytometry was used to check the purity and quantity of every magnetically sorted T cell population. Genomic DNA was isolated from every sorted fraction and measured by UV absorbance on a Nanodrop 2000c. From a lookup of the germline V gene (reference sequence), CDR1 and CDR2 are MNHEY and SMNVEV. There are 13 amino acids in the CDR3, from cysteine to phenylalanine inclusive. Of all the DNA, just the CDR3 is kept, 39 bases in frame from base 1. V drops 8 bases and J drops 7 bases, leaving 17 bases in between.

The receptor chain draws on TRBV27 and TRBJ2-5; the best D guess is TRBD1, with 7 bases matching. The source material was naive CD4+ T cells sorted from blood. The sample's cell subset or site label, in plain terms: CD45RA+ positively selected. The source is a man aged 25-45 years in good health. The CDR3 has the sequence CASRGTADRTQYF. The nucleotide sequence reads as follows: TGTGCCAGCCGGGGGACAGCCGATCGGACCCAGTACTTC.